One sample yielded the 16 T cell receptor beta chains listed below, sequenced in a study of blood T cell repertoires in COVID-19. Sequencing used immunoSEQ multiplex PCR; TCRdb keeps in-frame clones, though not all of them. Of around 64,000 clones listed, less than 80% are singletons. The material sequenced was peripheral blood. These receptor sequences come from a man between 60 and 70 years old with acute or convalescent COVID-19.

This chain links TRBV7-9 with TRBJ2-1; 14 nucleotides line up with TRBD2. The CDR3 consists of 16 residues. Per the germline V gene, CDR1 is SEHNR and CDR2 is FQNEAQ (reference sequence). Trimming cost V 5 bases and J 9 bases; bases outside gene matches: 9. CDR3 DNA: TGTGCCAGCAGCCGGAGCGGGACTAGCGGGAGATTTGAGCAGTTCTTC. Translating gives CASSRSGTSGRFEQFF.

The chain has TRBV2 and TRBJ1-6; D might be TRBD1 (5 bases). V shed 3 bases and J shed 8 bases, with 8 bases lying between them. This CDR3 has 13 amino acids. The germline V gene has CDR1 SNHLY and CDR2 FYNNEI. CDR3 sequence: CASSDRADSPLHF. DNA of the CDR3: TGTGCCAGCAGTGACAGGGCCGATTCACCCCTCCACTTT.

This chain connects TRBV5-1 to TRBJ2-1, with TRBD2 matching 13 bases. Germline CDR1 reads SGHRS; CDR2 reads YFSETQ. Trimming at V came to 7 bases and at J to 0 bases, leaving 1 base not matched to a gene. This CDR3 has 15 residues. The CDR3 reads CASGTSGDSYNEQFF. CDR3 nucleotides: TGCGCCAGCGGGACTAGCGGGGACTCCTACAATGAGCAGTTCTTC.

The chain links TRBV28 to TRBJ1-4; D is possibly TRBD1 (5 bases). Looked up from germline, CDR1 is MDHEN and CDR2 is SYDVKM. V was trimmed by 6 bases and J by 8 bases, leaving 19 bases between them. This CDR3 comprises 15 residues. The DNA of the CDR3 is TGTGCCAGCAGGACCTCAGGGCAGGGAAACGAAAAACTGTTTTTT. The encoded protein is CASRTSGQGNEKLFF.

The V gene is TRBV27, the J gene TRBJ2-1; possible D gene TRBD1, 6 bases. From germline, CDR1 is MNHEY and CDR2 SMNVEV (reference sequence). Deletions cut 3 bases from V and 8 bases from J, with 14 bases between. This CDR3 comprises 14 residues. In DNA form, the CDR3 reads TGTGCCAGCAGTTTGACAGGTTGGGGCGATGAGCAGTTCTTC. Protein sequence: CASSLTGWGDEQFF.

This clone was counted only a few times. The chain recombines TRBV5-8 with TRBJ1-5; 7 bases line up with TRBD1. Germline lookup yields CDR1 SGHTS and CDR2 YDEGEE. This CDR3 comprises 15 residues. After removal of 2 bases from V and 7 bases from J, the junction contained 9 bases not matched to a gene. The CDR3 DNA is TGTGCCAGCAGCTTCGGTGCTCGACAGGGACAGCCCCAGCATTTT. Its translation is CASSFGARQGQPQHF.

This chain links TRBV27 with TRBJ2-1; TRBD2 matches at 10 bases. Germline V gene sequence: CDR1 MNHEY, CDR2 SMNVEV (reference sequence). Trimming at V came to 10 bases and at J to 8 bases, leaving 11 bases not matched to a gene. CDR3 length equals 14 residues. The CDR3 DNA reads as TGTGCCACCCGGGGAAGCGGGAGGGGGTATGAGCAGTTCTTC. The encoded protein is CATRGSGRGYEQFF.

Only a few counts were recorded for this clone. V and J are TRBV4-1 and TRBJ1-1; weak D call: TRBD1 (6 bases). The germline CDR1 and CDR2 sequences are MGHRA and YSYEKL. The V and J ends lost 1 base and 0 bases respectively, with 12 bases between them. This CDR3 is built from 16 residues. CDR3 DNA: TGCGCCAGCAGCCAAGGACAGGTGTACATGAACACTGAAGCTTTCTTT. The encoded protein is CASSQGQVYMNTEAFF.

This rearrangement joins TRBV5-1 to TRBJ2-6; tentatively, D is TRBD1 (5 bases). The CDR3 contains 16 residues. V was cut by 0 bases and J by 2 bases, with 9 bases left in between. Germline values: CDR1 SGHRS, CDR2 YFSETQ. This CDR3 is CASSLEGIPGANVLTF. For the CDR3, the DNA is TGCGCCAGCAGCTTGGAGGGGATCCCTGGGGCCAACGTCCTGACTTTC.

This clone showed up just a few times. The chain employs TRBV6-5 and TRBJ2-3; 14 nucleotides agree with TRBD2. Looked up from germline, CDR1 is MNHEY and CDR2 is SVGAGI. After removal of 6 bases from V and 3 bases from J, the junction contained 2 bases not matched to a gene. This CDR3 contains 15 residues. The CDR3 DNA follows: TGTGCCAGCAGAAGGACTAGCGGGAGGACAGATACGCAGTATTTT. Translated: CASRRTSGRTDTQYF.

V usage is TRBV2 and J usage is TRBJ2-2, with D perhaps TRBD2 (6 bases). The CDR3 has 14 residues. The germline CDR1 and CDR2 sequences are SNHLY and FYNNEI. V was clipped by 6 bases and J by 4 bases, with 12 bases between them. CDR3 residues: CASRLAQGTGELFF. CDR3 sequence (DNA): TGTGCCAGCAGGCTAGCGCAGGGCACCGGGGAGCTGTTTTTT.

The genes are TRBV28 and TRBJ1-2; TRBD1 is a possible D gene (5 bases). V was clipped by 2 bases and J by 6 bases, with 10 bases between them. Germline CDR1 reads MDHEN; CDR2 reads SYDVKM. The CDR3 length is 13 residues. CDR3 DNA: TGTGCCAGCAGTTTACCGGGACTAAATGGCTACACCTTC. Residues: CASSLPGLNGYTF.

This clone was detected only a few times. The chain recombines TRBV6-1 with TRBJ1-5; D unclear. Deletions cut 1 base from V and 12 bases from J, with 10 bases between. This CDR3 region has 12 residues. Germline V lookup: CDR1 MNHNS, CDR2 SASEGT. Here the CDR3 reads CASSEEPPLQHF. For the CDR3, the DNA is TGTGCCAGCAGTGAAGAGCCCCCCCTCCAGCATTTT.

This sequence joins TRBV24-1 and TRBJ2-7; D gene ambiguous. This CDR3 is 11 amino acids long. CDR1 is KGHDR and CDR2 is SFDVKD in the germline V gene. Trimming pared 0 bases from V and 9 bases from J, leaving 5 bases between. Here the CDR3 reads CATSDLRGQYF. CDR3 sequence (DNA): TGTGCCACCAGTGATTTGCGAGGGCAGTACTTC.

This clone was seen only a few times. The rearrangement uses TRBV5-6 and TRBJ1-4, with D hard to call. Trimming removed 1 base from V and 7 bases from J, with 11 bases in between. CDR3 length: 14 residues. Germline loops: CDR1 SGHDT, CDR2 YYEEEE. CDR3 coding DNA: TGTGCCAGCAGCTTGTATGCAGGTCCTGAAAAACTGTTTTTT. Residues: CASSLYAGPEKLFF.

The CDR3 spells CSASEGGSQPQHF. CDR3 in DNA: TGCAGTGCTAGTGAAGGGGGCTCTCAGCCCCAGCATTTT. The J gene is TRBJ1-5, the V gene TRBV20-1; 7 bases are shared with TRBD1. V was clipped by 3 bases and J by 6 bases; unmatched bases: 5. The CDR3 totals 13 residues. Germline V gene lookup returns CDR1 DFQATT and CDR2 SNEGSKA (reference sequence).